Presented here are 3 T cell receptor beta chains from one specimen sequenced in a study of beta chain features in type 1 diabetes. All of the isolated RNA was reverse transcribed, so expressed TCRB transcripts were sequenced. Assay used: immunoSEQ multiplex PCR; TCRdb lists only in-frame clones, some missing. The data contain around 430,000 clones, roughly 31% of them singletons. The sample taken for sequencing was naive CD4+ T cells from blood. These receptor sequences come from a man aged 18 to 30 in good health.

With regard to this clone: The same CDR3 also results from other DNA sequences found in this sample. The chain links TRBV5-1 to TRBJ2-5, with a tentative D call TRBD1 (5 bases). CDR1 and CDR2 from the germline V gene are SGHRS and YFSETQ. The CDR3 loop spans 13 amino acids. With 1 base removed from V and 5 bases from J, the gap between germline ends came to 9 bases. The CDR3 spells CASSLTGPETQYF. CDR3 bases: TGCGCCAGCAGCTTGACAGGCCCTGAGACCCAGTACTTC.

CDR3 in DNA: TGTGCCAGCAGCGCCGCCGTCTATGGCTACACCTTC. Translated, it gives CASSAAVYGYTF. The chain uses TRBV9 and TRBJ1-2, with no clear D. V was pared by 3 bases and J by 4 bases, with 7 bases between. CDR1 and CDR2 (germline): SGDLS, YYNGEE. The CDR3 totals 12 residues.

The chain has TRBV6-6 and TRBJ2-1, with D unresolved. Germline V gives CDR1 MNHNY, CDR2 SVGAGI (reference sequence). Trimming cost V 2 bases and J 0 bases, with 8 bases left between them. This CDR3 has 15 residues. In nucleotides, the CDR3 is TGTGCCAGCAGTTACGAGCCGAGCTCCTACAATGAGCAGTTCTTC. Translating gives CASSYEPSSYNEQFF.